A selection of T cell receptor beta chains follows, all from one sample in a study of T cell repertoires in cytomegalovirus infection. MiXCR, run by TCRdb on the reads, gives a single entry per CDR3 protein. The data show some 97,000 distinct CDR3 sequences, about a quarter seen once. Source material: CD8+ T cells from PBMCs. The receptors were gathered from a human donor in good health (CMV status not recorded). Some clones in this sample may be carry-over from other donors' samples. Both conserved end residues are part of each CDR3. D genes are given only for firm matches. Rows give clone size only sometimes, using once, few, many, or a class for an expanded clone.

D gene,J gene,V gene,clone size,CDR3 DNA,CDR3 protein
NA,TRBJ2-5,TRBV6-6,few,TGTGCCAGCGGTCCCCCGGGGGCCCAGTACTTC,CASGPPGAQYF
TRBD1,TRBJ2-5,TRBV28,few,TGTGCCAGCCAACAGGGACAGGCCCAAGAGACCCAGTACTTC,CASQQGQAQETQYF
TRBD1,TRBJ2-1,TRBV4-2,few,TGTGCCAGCAGCCAAGATTCGGGGACAGGGCGGAATGAGCAGTTCTTC,CASSQDSGTGRNEQFF
NA,TRBJ2-2,TRBV29-1,NA,TGCAGCGTTGAATCACAGGGAGACACCGGGGAGCTGTTTTTT,CSVESQGDTGELFF
TRBD1,TRBJ1-1,TRBV7-2,many,TGTGCCAGCACCCTACAGGGGGCGGTCACTGAAGCTTTCTTT,CASTLQGAVTEAFF
NA,TRBJ1-1,TRBV29-1,few,TGCAGCGTCACCTTGGCGGGGTTGGCTTTCTTT,CSVTLAGLAFF
TRBD2,TRBJ2-5,TRBV7-2,many,TGTGCCAGCAGCTACGACCTAGCGGGGGTGTTGGCGACCCAGTACTTC,CASSYDLAGVLATQYF
NA,TRBJ2-5,TRBV12-3/TRBV12-4,many,TGTGCCAGCAGTTTAGGTCTTCAAGAGACCCAGTACTTC,CASSLGLQETQYF
TRBD2,TRBJ2-1,TRBV12-3/TRBV12-4,few,TGTGCCAGCAGTTTTCCCCTAGCGGGAGATAGTGGTGAGCAGTTCTTC,CASSFPLAGDSGEQFF
NA,TRBJ2-2,TRBV7-6,many,TGTGCCAGCAGCTTCGGAAACGGGGAGCTGTTTTTT,CASSFGNGELFF
TRBD1,TRBJ1-1,TRBV10-3,few,TGTGCCATCAGGGGACAGGGGGCGAACACTGAAGCTTTCTTT,CAIRGQGANTEAFF
TRBD1,TRBJ1-2,TRBV27,few,TGTGCCAGCAGTCTGACAGGGTTGGACGGCTACACCTTC,CASSLTGLDGYTF
NA,TRBJ1-5,TRBV28,NA,TGTGCCAGCAGTCAAGGCCAATCTCATCAGCCCCAGCATTTT,CASSQGQSHQPQHF
TRBD1,TRBJ1-6,TRBV20-1,NA,TGCAGTGCTAGAGATTCAGGGGGATCGGGCTCCTATAATTCACCCCTCCACTTT,CSARDSGGSGSYNSPLHF
TRBD1,TRBJ2-7,TRBV7-8,few,TGTGCCAGCAGCCCCGGTGGGACAGGAACCTACGAGCAGTACTTC,CASSPGGTGTYEQYF
NA,TRBJ1-1,TRBV20-1,NA,TGCAGTGCTAGACTCGCGGGTACTGAAGCTTTCTTT,CSARLAGTEAFF
TRBD2,TRBJ2-1,TRBV19,many,TGTGCCAGTACGTTGCGGGGGGGCCGGGATGAGCAGTTCTTC,CASTLRGGRDEQFF
NA,TRBJ1-6,TRBV6-1,NA,TGTGCCAGCATTAGGGCTAAGGAGGGGATGAGGAATTCACCCCTCCACTTT,CASIRAKEGMRNSPLHF
NA,TRBJ1-1,TRBV29-1,NA,TGCAGCGCTACCTCGAGGCCTGAAGCTTTCTTT,CSATSRPEAFF
NA,TRBJ1-1,TRBV27,many,TGTGCCAGCAGTTTGATGCAGAACACTGAAGCTTTCTTT,CASSLMQNTEAFF
NA,TRBJ2-3,TRBV3-1,NA,TGTGCCAGCAGCCAAGATGGGCTCTCGTTTACCGCGACGCAGTATTTT,CASSQDGLSFTATQYF
NA,TRBJ2-7,TRBV7-9,many,TGTGCCAGCAGCTTAGGGGGGGAGCTAACCTCCTACGAGCAGTACTTC,CASSLGGELTSYEQYF
TRBD1,TRBJ1-5,TRBV6-2/TRBV6-3,few,TGTGCCAGCAGTTACGGGGACAGCTATCAGCCCCAGCATTTT,CASSYGDSYQPQHF
NA,TRBJ2-7,TRBV12-5,few,TGTGCTAGTGGAAGGGCCGTTTCGGACGAGCAGTACTTC,CASGRAVSDEQYF
TRBD1,TRBJ2-1,TRBV29-1,few,TGCAGCGTTACAGGACAGGGATCCTACAATGAGCAGTTCTTC,CSVTGQGSYNEQFF
NA,TRBJ2-1,TRBV7-9,once,TGTGCCAGCAGACCCTCCCTAAATGAGCAGTTCTTC,CASRPSLNEQFF
NA,TRBJ2-7,TRBV29-1,NA,TGCAGCGTTGAAAAGGACAGTCCCTACGAGCAGTACTTC,CSVEKDSPYEQYF
TRBD2,TRBJ2-7,TRBV7-2,NA,TGTGCCAGCAGCTCCCACCCCCCGAGGACTAGATCAAGCTCCTACGAGCAGTACTTC,CASSSHPPRTRSSSYEQYF
NA,TRBJ2-5,TRBV7-2,NA,TGTGCCAGCACCTCTCAAAGGCACCAAGAGACCCAGTACTTC,CASTSQRHQETQYF
NA,TRBJ1-1,TRBV7-3,many,TGTGCCAGCAGCTTATTGGGGGGGCCCACTGAAGCTTTCTTT,CASSLLGGPTEAFF
TRBD2,TRBJ2-7,TRBV30,few,TGTGCCTGGAGTGACCCCCCCGGGACTAGCGGGTCAACTTCTCCTTACGAGCAGTACTTC,CAWSDPPGTSGSTSPYEQYF
TRBD2,TRBJ2-1,TRBV20-1,many,TGCAGTGCTAGTACTAGCGGGAGGGGATTTTACAATGAGCAGTTCTTC,CSASTSGRGFYNEQFF
NA,TRBJ1-5,TRBV7-8,many,TGTGCCAGCAGCTCCGGACAGACAAGCAATCAGCCCCAGCATTTT,CASSSGQTSNQPQHF
NA,TRBJ2-7,TRBV10-2,NA,TGCGCCACCTCCCCCGGCGGGACCTACGAGCAGTACTTC,CATSPGGTYEQYF
TRBD2,TRBJ2-2,TRBV20-1,NA,TGCAGTGCATTAGCGGGAAACACCGGGGAGCTGTTTTTT,CSALAGNTGELFF
TRBD2,TRBJ2-3,TRBV11-2,many,TGTGCCAGCAGCTTGGAGCTAGCGGGAGGGACGCAGTATTTT,CASSLELAGGTQYF
TRBD1,TRBJ1-1,TRBV11-2,NA,TGTGCCAGCAGCTCGACAGGGTGGGGTGAAGCTTTCTTT,CASSSTGWGEAFF
TRBD2,TRBJ2-3,TRBV5-4,NA,TGTGCCAGCACCAAAAGGGGCGGGGGGGTAACAGATACGCAGTATTTT,CASTKRGGGVTDTQYF
NA,TRBJ2-1,TRBV28,few,TGTGCCAGCAGTTTAATTCGGCAGGCCTACAATGAGCAGTTCTTC,CASSLIRQAYNEQFF
NA,TRBJ2-1,TRBV2,NA,TGTGCCAGCAGGGACCGACTCCTAGGGGGGGGTGAGCAGTTCTTC,CASRDRLLGGGEQFF
NA,TRBJ2-3,TRBV4-1,few,TGCGCCAGCAGCCAAGATTTACCGTCGACTGGAGATACGCAGTATTTT,CASSQDLPSTGDTQYF
NA,TRBJ1-5,TRBV12-3/TRBV12-4,few,TGTGCCAGCAGTTTTCTAGGTAATGGCAATCAGCCCCAGCATTTT,CASSFLGNGNQPQHF